The 13 T cell receptor beta chains below all came from one sample that was sequenced in a study of shared clonotypes between healthy human individuals. The assay was immunoSEQ multiplex PCR, and TCRdb's table has in-frame clones only and misses some. The repertoire holds about 2.3 million clones, with about 90% as singletons. Sample: naive CD4+ T cells from PBMCs. Subset indicated: CD45RA+ positively selected. Receptors were obtained from a man aged 18 to 29 in good health. Some clones in this sample may be carry-over from other donors' samples.

The chain uses TRBV7-2 and TRBJ1-5; D gene ambiguous. V was trimmed by 0 bases and J by 3 bases, leaving 3 bases between them. The CDR3 loop spans 13 amino acids. Germline values: CDR1 SGHTA, CDR2 FQGNSA. CDR3 DNA: TGTGCCAGCAGCTTAGCGCACAATCAGCCCCAGCATTTT. The encoded protein is CASSLAHNQPQHF. The variable domain in full, completed from reference TRBV7-2 and TRBJ1-5, reads GAGVSQSPSNKVTEKGKDVELRCDPISGHTALYWYRQSLGQGLEFLIYFQGNSAPDKSGLPSDRFSAERTGGSVSTLTIQRTQQEDSAVYLCASSLAHNQPQHFGDGTRLSIL.

The rearrangement uses TRBV6-6 and TRBJ2-6, with D hard to call. The CDR3 contains 14 residues. Trimming cost V 6 bases and J 1 base, with 7 bases left between them. CDR1 is MNHNY, CDR2 SVGAGI, per germline (reference sequence). The CDR3 sequence is CASSPWSGANVLTF. CDR3 coding DNA: TGTGCCAGCAGCCCCTGGTCTGGGGCCAACGTCCTGACTTTC.

The chain combines TRBV27 with TRBJ2-1, with 7 bases fitting TRBD2. This CDR3 comprises 14 residues. V shed 5 bases, J shed 3 bases, and the junction held 4 bases outside the gene matches. Germline V CDR1 and CDR2: MNHEY, SMNVEV (reference sequence). CDR3 region: CASSGGGVYNEQFF. The CDR3, as DNA: TGTGCCAGCAGTGGGGGAGGGGTCTACAATGAGCAGTTCTTC.

This rearrangement joins TRBV15 to TRBJ2-3, with 11 bases aligning to TRBD2. CDR1 is LNHNV, CDR2 YYDKDF, per germline (reference sequence). This CDR3 contains 16 residues. The junction had 6 bases not matched to a gene; V was cut back by 7 bases and J by 0 bases. The CDR3 coding sequence is TGTGCCACCAAAACTCGACTAGCGGGAAGCACAGATACGCAGTATTTT. It translates to CATKTRLAGSTDTQYF.

This sequence joins TRBV2 and TRBJ2-3; 14 bases align to TRBD2. The J segment lost 1 base and the V segment lost 7 bases, leaving 10 bases of the junction unmatched. The V gene's germline CDR1 is SNHLY and CDR2 FYNNEI. The CDR3 totals 18 residues. The chain's CDR3 is CASKRLAGGLRGTDTQYF. The CDR3 DNA is TGTGCCAGCAAGAGACTAGCGGGAGGGCTTCGGGGCACAGATACGCAGTATTTT.

The count of this clone is one. This chain links TRBV2 with TRBJ2-5, with 7 bases fitting TRBD1. The CDR3 runs to 15 residues. V shed 5 bases, J shed 7 bases, and the junction held 13 bases outside the gene matches. The germline CDR1 and CDR2 sequences are SNHLY and FYNNEI. Here the CDR3 DNA reads TGTGCCAGCAGTCTCCGGGACAGCCCTAGATTGACCCAGTACTTC. This translates into CASSLRDSPRLTQYF.

The chain combines TRBV10-3 with TRBJ1-1; D remains unclear. Germline values: CDR1 ENHRY, CDR2 SYGVKD. The CDR3 has 11 residues. V gave up 6 bases and J gave up 8 bases, with 10 bases separating them. The CDR3 reads CAIREEEEAFF. CDR3 nucleotide sequence: TGTGCCATCAGGGAGGAGGAGGAAGCTTTCTTT.

CDR3 region: CASSTMANTGELFF. The CDR3 DNA follows: TGTGCCAGCAGTACTATGGCGAACACCGGGGAGCTGTTTTTT. V and J are TRBV28 and TRBJ2-2, with D unresolved. Germline CDR1 MDHEN, CDR2 SYDVKM. V was cut by 5 bases and J by 0 bases, with 7 bases left in between. This CDR3 contains 14 residues.

The rearrangement links TRBV10-3 to TRBJ1-2; the match to TRBD1 covers 12 bases. V shed 10 bases and J 7 bases; nucleotides not matched to a gene: 16. Germline lookup yields CDR1 ENHRY and CDR2 SYGVKD. The CDR3 runs to 16 residues. CDR3 residues: CATERDPGQGALGYTF. In DNA, the CDR3 is TGTGCCACCGAGCGCGATCCGGGACAGGGGGCGCTTGGCTACACCTTC.

V gene TRBV7-6 combines with J gene TRBJ2-7, with D perhaps matching TRBD2 (5 bases). The CDR3 spans 16 residues. Trimming removed 2 bases from V and 0 bases from J, with 14 bases in between. Germline CDR1 is SGHVS and CDR2 is FNYEAQ. CDR3 bases: TGTGCCAGCAGCTTATCTGGGCGGGCCGGCTCCTACGAGCAGTACTTC. It specifies CASSLSGRAGSYEQYF.

The chain recombines TRBV7-2 with TRBJ1-1, with a weak D call TRBD1 (5 bases). This CDR3 is 15 amino acids long. Looked up from germline, CDR1 is SGHTA and CDR2 is FQGNSA. V gave up 5 bases and J gave up 1 base, with 14 bases separating them. For the CDR3, the DNA is TGTGCCAGCAGCCCCTCCGGGACGGCGAACACTGAAGCTTTCTTT. Protein product: CASSPSGTANTEAFF.

V gene TRBV10-2 combines with J gene TRBJ2-7; 10 bases agree with TRBD1. V trimming: 7 bases; J trimming: 2 bases; junction bases outside the gene matches: 8. In germline, CDR1 is WSHSY, CDR2 SAAADI. The CDR3 is 15 amino acids. CDR3: CASTRTGGRTYEQYF. The CDR3 DNA reads as TGCGCCAGCACTCGGACAGGGGGACGGACCTACGAGCAGTACTTC.

This clone came up once. The rearrangement uses TRBV9 and TRBJ2-1, with D perhaps TRBD1 (5 bases). This CDR3 is built from 18 residues. The germline V gene has CDR1 SGDLS and CDR2 YYNGEE. V lost 3 bases to trimming and J lost 0 bases, with 19 bases between them. Written as DNA, the CDR3 is TGTGCCAGCAGCGCAGACAGCTCCACCAGACGCTCCTACAATGAGCAGTTCTTC. The encoded protein is CASSADSSTRRSYNEQFF.